Below are 10 T cell receptor beta chains sequenced from a single sample in a study of blood T cells in healthy people across ages. A second PCR of 7 to 11 cycles used a sample-barcoded 5' primer and a J-beta primer mix. TCRdb re-derived calls from the 5' RACE reads in MiXCR, one entry per CDR3 protein. The table shows almost 800,000 distinct CDR3 sequences, with 58% occurring only once. The sample consisted of blood. Every receptor here comes from a man between 25 and 39 years old in good health.

This clonotype was found once. The gene calls are TRBV4-2 and TRBJ2-7; 7 bases map to TRBD1. The CDR3 is 16 residues long. Trimming at V came to 1 base and at J to 1 base, leaving 7 bases not matched to a gene. Germline CDR1 reads LGHNA; CDR2 reads YNFKEQ. CDR3 sequence (DNA): TGTGCCAGCAGCCAAGCGACAGGGCGCAATTCCTACGAGCAGTACTTC. Protein sequence: CASSQATGRNSYEQYF.

A few counts support this clonotype. The chain carries TRBV20-1 and TRBJ2-1, with 13 bases fitting TRBD2. Germline V gene data show CDR1 as DFQATT and CDR2 as SNEGSKA (reference sequence). With V trimmed by 3 bases and J by 10 bases, 6 bases remained unmatched. The CDR3 is made up of 14 amino acids. CDR3 nucleotides: TGCAGTGCTAGCGAGGAACTAGCGGGAGGGGAGCAGTTCTTC. The encoded protein is CSASEELAGGEQFF.

This chain connects TRBV20-1 to TRBJ2-5; unclear D gene. Per the germline V gene, CDR1 is DFQATT and CDR2 is SNEGSKA (reference sequence). This CDR3 comprises 11 residues. The V gene lost 5 bases and the J gene lost 1 base, with 5 bases spanning the gap. The CDR3 region is CSAVRQETQYF. In DNA form, the CDR3 reads TGCAGTGCTGTACGCCAAGAGACCCAGTACTTC.

With respect to this clonotype: The junction and the germline gene differ at one end; a read error may be behind it. V gene TRBV20-1 combines with J gene TRBJ1-1; 7 bases map to TRBD1. Germline V CDR1 and CDR2: DFQATT, SNEGSKA (reference sequence). This CDR3 has 16 residues. The CDR3 here is CSARGQGVVMNTEAFF. In DNA form, the CDR3 reads TGCAGCGCTAGGGGTCAGGGGGTCGTTATGAACACTGAAGCTTTCTTT.

This sequence joins TRBV20-1 and TRBJ2-1, with D hard to call. The CDR3 sequence is 15 residues long. Germline CDR1 DFQATT, CDR2 SNEGSKA (reference sequence). V lost 5 bases and J lost 0, with 14 bases in between. CDR3 bases: TGCAGTGCTCAAAAAGACCAGAGCTCCTACAATGAGCAGTTCTTC. This codes for CSAQKDQSSYNEQFF.

This clonotype was detected a few times. Since a much larger clone is just one base distant, this may be a read error. The rearrangement links TRBV27 to TRBJ2-7; unclear D gene. CDR3 length equals 15 residues. Germline CDR1 is MNHEY and CDR2 is SMNVEV (reference sequence). V lost 2 bases and J 3 bases, leaving 14 bases between the germline ends. Here the CDR3 DNA reads TGTGCCAGCAGTTTAGGTGCTGGGCAGATCTACGAGCAGTACTTC. This encodes CASSLGAGQIYEQYF.

This clonotype came up a few times. The rearrangement uses TRBV20-1 and TRBJ2-5; D possibly matches TRBD1 or TRBD2 (5 bases each). The CDR3 has 14 amino acids. Germline-derived CDR1 and CDR2 are DFQATT and SNEGSKA (reference sequence). V shed 6 bases and J shed 11 bases, with 25 bases lying between them. This CDR3 is CSAVPGPASFEQYF. As DNA, the CDR3 is TGCAGTGCAGTTCCGGGACCGGCTTCGTTTGAGCAGTACTTC.

This clonotype was seen more than once but under ten times. CDR3 DNA: TGTGCCAGCAGTTGGGGACAGGGTTTCAGGGAGCAGTTCTTC. Translation gives CASSWGQGFREQFF. The chain employs TRBV6-5 and TRBJ2-1; TRBD1 agrees at 9 bases. With 4 bases clipped from V and 10 bases from J, the junction kept 8 bases outside the gene matches. The CDR3 totals 14 residues. Germline-derived CDR1 and CDR2 are MNHEY and SVGAGI.

V usage is TRBV20-1 and J usage is TRBJ2-4; TRBD2 agrees at 8 bases. The CDR3 has 11 residues. Germline CDR1 is DFQATT and CDR2 is SNEGSKA (reference sequence). V lost 5 bases and J lost 12; bases outside the gene matches: 6. The CDR3, as DNA: TGCAGTGCTGTGACCCGGGGGGGTCAGTACTTC. Translation gives CSAVTRGGQYF.

V gene TRBV7-2 combines with J gene TRBJ2-1; TRBD2 aligns across 13 bases. The germline V gene encodes CDR1 SGHTA and CDR2 FQGNSA. The CDR3 is 16 residues long. V shed 5 bases and J 7 bases; nucleotides not matched to a gene: 8. The CDR3 sequence: CASSPTSGGAINEQFF. CDR3 DNA sequence: TGTGCCAGCAGCCCTACTAGCGGGGGGGCGATAAATGAGCAGTTCTTC.